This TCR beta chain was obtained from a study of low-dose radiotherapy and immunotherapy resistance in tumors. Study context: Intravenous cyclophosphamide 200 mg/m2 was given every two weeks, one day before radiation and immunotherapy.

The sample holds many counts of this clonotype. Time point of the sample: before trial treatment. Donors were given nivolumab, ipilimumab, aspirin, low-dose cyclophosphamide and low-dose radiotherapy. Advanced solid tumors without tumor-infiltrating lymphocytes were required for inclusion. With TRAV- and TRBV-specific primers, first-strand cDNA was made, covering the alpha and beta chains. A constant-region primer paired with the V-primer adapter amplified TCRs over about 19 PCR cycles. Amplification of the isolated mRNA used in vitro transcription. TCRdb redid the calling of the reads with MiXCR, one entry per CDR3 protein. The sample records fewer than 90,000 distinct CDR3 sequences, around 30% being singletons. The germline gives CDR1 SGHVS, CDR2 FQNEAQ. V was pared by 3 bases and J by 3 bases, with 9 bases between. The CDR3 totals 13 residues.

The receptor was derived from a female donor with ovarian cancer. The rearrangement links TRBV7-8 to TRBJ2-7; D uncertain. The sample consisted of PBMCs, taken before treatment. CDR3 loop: CASSLYVGYEQYF. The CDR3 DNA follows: TGTGCCAGCAGCTTGTATGTCGGCTACGAGCAGTACTTC.